This TCR beta chain was observed in a study of T cell clonotyping in hematopoietic cell transplantation (dated by TCRdb to the early 2020s). With respect to the entire study: The study collected some 140 blood samples from some 35 consecutive transplant recipients and their related donors. Patients were recruited between 2015 and January 2017 and followed until September 2020 or death.

Counted from cysteine to phenylalanine, this CDR3 has 13 amino acids. The kept DNA is CDR3 alone, 39 bases in frame from the first base. The junction carries 10 bases between V and J, which are trimmed by 2 bases and 5 bases respectively. The germline V gene encodes CDR1 PRHDT and CDR2 FYEKMQ (reference sequence). For TCR beta sequencing, blood samples came from the related transplant donors. Nuclei Lysis Solution was used to extract genomic DNA from fresh or cryopreserved unfractionated peripheral blood mononuclear cells. About this clone: Its antigen specificity is not known. No much larger clonotype is one base removed from it; base qualities were not supplied.

TCR beta CDR3 regions were amplified from genomic DNA with the immunoSEQ assay, a bias-controlled multiplex PCR using V- and J-specific primers. In a second PCR step, the CDR3 amplicons were tagged with a proprietary barcode plus Illumina adapter sequences. An Illumina MiSeq instrument was used to sequence the CDR3 libraries. The source study handled its data this way. Export and quality control were done with immunoSEQ Analyzer 3.0, while downstream analyses used R Bioconductor and Immunarch. Repertoire metrics were calculated using only productive rearrangements within the normalized downsampled data set. Clonotypes larger than 5 templates in the normalized cohort were defined as pathologically expanded. The Inverse Simpson Index was used to measure repertoire diversity. To capture all clonotypes, the CMV-specificity analyses were run on the non-normalized data set. The clones in this table, taken by TCRdb from immuneACCESS, are in-frame only. Not every clone is retained; where verified, under half of the shortfall comes from an unresolved V gene, and the cause of the rest is unknown. The V and J calls and the clone size are those of that table, but D and trimming were determined from the DNA. The table for this sample lists approximately 70,000 clones; roughly 93% of them were counted only once. The leading ten clones occupy roughly 1.7% of the sample.

Study-wide findings and limitations: After transplant, TCR diversity in recipients dropped, and pathologically expanded clonotypes increased progressively from day 30 to day 180. The sample size was limited, and CD4 and CD8 repertoire contributions could not be separated because cells were not sorted. Only a small fraction of recipient repertoires overlapped donor repertoires, with over 95% appearing de novo at the given depth. Donor and pretransplant recipient Inverse Simpson Index values predicted broader posttransplant TCR repertoire diversity.

Rearrangement joined TRBV13 to TRBJ2-7; matching of 6 bases hints at TRBD1 as the D gene. The TCR comes from a man between 50 and 59 years old in good health. Some clones in this sample may be carry-over from other donors' samples. Sequencing used peripheral blood mononuclear cells. The nucleotide sequence reads as follows: TGTGCCAGCAGCTTAAGGACAGACGACGAGCAGTACTTC. The resulting protein is CASSLRTDDEQYF.